These 6 T cell receptor beta chains share one sample of origin, sequenced in a study of glioma-infiltrating T cells. The iRepertoire nested amplicon-rescue multiplex PCR amplified TCR alpha and beta CDR3s from RNA. TCRdb reanalysed the multiplex PCR reads using MiXCR and keeps one entry per CDR3 protein. The sample lists under 200,000 distinct CDR3 sequences, roughly 45% occurring once. The specimen was glioma tissue, nonneoplastic brain tissue, or PBMCs (not recorded which). The receptors shown here come from a human donor with low-grade glioma or glioblastoma, undergoing nonglioma brain surgery, or in good health (not recorded which).

Comment on this clonotype: A much larger clone differs from this one at a single base, so this may be a read error. The chain has TRBV7-8 and TRBJ2-1, with unresolved D. CDR1 SGHVS and CDR2 FQNEAQ come from the germline V gene. The length of the CDR3 is 15 residues. This CDR3 reads CASGLGRRPRNEQFF. CDR3 nucleotides: TGTGCCAGCGGCTTAGGTAGGCGGCCTAGGAATGAGCAGTTCTTC.

In the case of this clonotype: At one end the junction does not follow the germline gene, possibly because of a read error. This chain links TRBV12-3 or TRBV12-4 with TRBJ2-6; D unclear. This CDR3 spans 16 amino acids. The CDR3 bases are TGTGCCAGCAGTTTTTTCTTTGACCCTTGGGCCAACCTCCTGACTTTC. Encoded protein: CASSFFFDPWANLLTF.

In the case of this clonotype: A much larger clone is a single base away; this may be a read error. The V and J genes are TRBV7-2 and TRBJ2-1; 10 bases are a match to TRBD2. The germline V gene has CDR1 SGHTA and CDR2 FQGNSA. The CDR3 has 17 residues. The DNA for the CDR3 is TGTGTCAGCAGCCCACGACTAGCGGGTAGCTCCTACAATGAGCAGTTCTTC. Translation gives CVSSPRLAGSSYNEQFF.

The sample holds many counts of this clonotype. V and J are TRBV20-1 and TRBJ2-1, with a tentative D call TRBD2 (6 bases). The CDR3 sequence is 13 residues long. The V gene's germline CDR1 is DFQATT and CDR2 SNEGSKA (reference sequence). V gave up 1 base and J gave up 3 bases, with 7 bases separating them. Written as DNA, the CDR3 is TGCAGTGCTAGAGTAGCGGACTACAATGAGCAGTTCTTC. Its translation is CSARVADYNEQFF.

This clonotype was counted at least ten times. The chain recombines TRBV5-8 with TRBJ1-1; D might be TRBD1 (6 bases). V dropped 6 bases and J dropped 5 bases, with 11 bases sitting between them. CDR1 SGHTS and CDR2 YDEGEE come from the germline V gene. The CDR3 runs to 12 residues. This chain's CDR3 is CASTYRGTEAFF. As DNA, the CDR3 is TGTGCCAGCACTTATAGGGGGACTGAAGCTTTCTTT.

On this clonotype: Being one base from a much bigger clone, this may be a read error. The chain couples TRBV20-1 to TRBJ2-7; no definite D call. Germline loops: CDR1 DFQATT, CDR2 SNEGSKA (reference sequence). V dropped 4 bases and J dropped 5 bases, with 15 bases sitting between them. The CDR3 covers 13 residues. The CDR3 DNA sequence: TGCAGTGCTACCAGACTCTATAGGCACGAGCAGTACTTC. It specifies CSATRLYRHEQYF.